This T cell receptor beta chain was recovered during a study of cytomegalovirus exposure and HLA in healthy donors. From germline, CDR1 is SEHNR and CDR2 FQNEAQ (reference sequence). This CDR3 has 14 amino acids. A multiplex PCR was run with 60 Vbeta primers and 13 Jbeta primers. Only in-frame clones appear in the TCRdb table, and some are missing; sequencing was by immunoSEQ multiplex PCR. The sample consists of about 150,000 clones, around 80% of them appearing once. This clone appeared once. The junction departs from the called germline gene at one end, perhaps through a read error. Specimen: PBMCs. This receptor was identified in a male donor in good health and CMV-seropositive. The rearrangement links TRBV7-9 to TRBJ1-5, with no clear D. The CDR3 coding sequence is TGTTCCAGCAGCTTTGATCAGGTTGGTCAGCCCCAGCATTTT. Translating it yields CSSSFDQVGQPQHF.